This TCR beta chain comes out of a study of response to subunit inactivated influenza vaccine. General study points: Each seasonal flu vaccination may recruit only limited new T cells, authors suggested.

As for this clonotype: Its cognate antigen is unknown.

V was pared by 4 bases and J by 0 bases, with 10 bases of the junction left unmatched. The CDR3 loop spans 19 amino acids. Germline-derived CDR1 and CDR2 are LNHDA and SQIVND (reference sequence). Using its own MiXCR run on the RT-PCR reads, TCRdb lists one record per CDR3 protein. The repertoire holds 500,000 to 600,000 distinct CDR3 sequences, with approximately 7.7% as singletons. This receptor was identified in a man between 50 and 75 years old who received an inactivated influenza vaccine. The chain recombines TRBV19 with TRBJ2-1; 12 bases map to TRBD1. The sample here was PBMCs from blood, taken about 24 months after vaccination. This chain's CDR3 is CASSTGTGGLTSSYNEQFF. The CDR3 DNA follows: TGTGCCAGTAGTACCGGGACAGGGGGCCTTACTAGCTCCTACAATGAGCAGTTCTTC.